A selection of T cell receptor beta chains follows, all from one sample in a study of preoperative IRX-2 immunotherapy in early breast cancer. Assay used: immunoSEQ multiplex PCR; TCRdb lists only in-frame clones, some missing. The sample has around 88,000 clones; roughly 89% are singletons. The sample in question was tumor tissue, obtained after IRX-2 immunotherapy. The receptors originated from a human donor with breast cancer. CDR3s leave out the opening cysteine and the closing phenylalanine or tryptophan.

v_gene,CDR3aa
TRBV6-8,AISRRGRNTEAF
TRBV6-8,ASRLAGVFTDTQY
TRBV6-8,ASSYSMSGTVRHADTQY
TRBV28,ASSSGGITYEQY
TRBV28,ASSRAGVAPTNEKLF
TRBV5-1,ASSLAGTVDQPQH
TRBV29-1,SVEKAGTNTGELF
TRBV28,ASSSLQETQY
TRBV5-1,ASSVGDRYQETQY
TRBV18,ASSPLGQGAETQY
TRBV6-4,ASSDRDRVRSEQF
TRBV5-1,ASSFGASGRASEQF
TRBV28,ASRTYSGGNTEAF
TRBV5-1,ASSLGGISTNEKLF
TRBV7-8,ASSLSLAGGGELF
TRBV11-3,ASSSPGWGGEKLF
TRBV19,ASTFLGGRGDTEAF
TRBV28,ASSFQLPDPRGQY
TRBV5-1,ASSFQGWSNTGELF
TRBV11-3,ASSPLASRGDEQF
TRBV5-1,ASSSGTHAYEQY
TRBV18,ASSAGSPISSGANVLT
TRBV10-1,ASSENPGSKEQY